In its sample, the clone carrying this TCR beta chain was seen many times. Its antigen is not known. These data come from a study of response to subunit inactivated influenza vaccine. Study-level findings and limits: Seasonal influenza vaccination, on each occasion, was suggested by the authors to recruit few new T cells.

The CDR3 contains 13 residues. Deletions cut 5 bases from V and 2 bases from J, with 13 bases between. Looked up from germline, CDR1 is DFQATT and CDR2 is SNEGSKA (reference sequence). Each CDR3 protein gets one entry after TCRdb re-called the RT-PCR reads with MiXCR. The data show hundreds of thousands of distinct CDR3 sequences, around 13% seen once. The specimen comprised PBMCs from blood, sampled less than 15 days before vaccination. This sequence originates from a man over 45 who received an inactivated influenza vaccine. The chain links TRBV20-1 to TRBJ2-7; D ambiguous. The chain's CDR3 is CSASGLHTYEQYF. CDR3 sequence (DNA): TGCAGTGCTTCTGGGTTACATACCTACGAGCAGTACTTC.